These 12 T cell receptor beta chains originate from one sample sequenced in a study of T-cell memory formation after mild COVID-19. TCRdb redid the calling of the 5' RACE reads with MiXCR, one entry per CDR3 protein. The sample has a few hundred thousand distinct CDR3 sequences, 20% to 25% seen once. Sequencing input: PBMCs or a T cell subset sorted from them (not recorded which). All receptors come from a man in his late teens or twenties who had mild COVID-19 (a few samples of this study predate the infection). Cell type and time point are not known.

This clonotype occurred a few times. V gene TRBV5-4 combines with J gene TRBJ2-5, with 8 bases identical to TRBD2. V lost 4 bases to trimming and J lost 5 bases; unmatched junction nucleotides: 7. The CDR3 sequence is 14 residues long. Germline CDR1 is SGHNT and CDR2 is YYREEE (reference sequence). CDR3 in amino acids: CASSIGTRLETQYF. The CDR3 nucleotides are TGTGCCAGCAGCATCGGGACTAGATTGGAGACCCAGTACTTC. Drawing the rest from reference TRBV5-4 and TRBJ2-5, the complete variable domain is ETGVTQSPTHLIKTRGQQVTLRCSSQSGHNTVSWYQQALGQGPQFIFQYYREEENGRGNFPPRFSGLQFPNYSSELNVNALELDDSALYLCASSIGTRLETQYFGPGTRLLVL.

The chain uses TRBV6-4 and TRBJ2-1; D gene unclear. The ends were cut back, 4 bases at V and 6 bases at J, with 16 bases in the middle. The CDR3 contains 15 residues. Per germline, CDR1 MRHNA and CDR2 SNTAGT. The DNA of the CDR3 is TGTGCCAGCAGTGCGCAAGACTCACCCCTCAATGAGCAGTTCTTC. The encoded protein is CASSAQDSPLNEQFF.

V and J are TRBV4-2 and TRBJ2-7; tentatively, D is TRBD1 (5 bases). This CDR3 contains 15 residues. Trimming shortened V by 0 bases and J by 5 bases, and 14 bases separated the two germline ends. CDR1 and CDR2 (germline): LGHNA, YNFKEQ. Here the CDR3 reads CASSQDVAGYNEQYF. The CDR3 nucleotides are TGTGCCAGCAGCCAAGATGTAGCAGGGTATAACGAGCAGTACTTC.

The CDR3 region is CASSELFYPGRESGNTIYF. CDR3 sequence (DNA): TGTGCCAGCAGTGAGCTATTTTATCCGGGCAGGGAAAGTGGAAACACCATATATTTT. The chain links TRBV25-1 to TRBJ1-3, with D perhaps matching TRBD1 (5 bases). Germline V gene data show CDR1 as MGHDK and CDR2 as SYGVNS. V shed 3 bases and J shed 3 bases, with 24 bases lying between them. The CDR3 is made up of 19 amino acids. The full variable domain, with the rest looked up from reference TRBV25-1 and TRBJ1-3, is EADIYQTPRYLVIGTGKKITLECSQTMGHDKMYWYQQDPGMELHLIHYSYGVNSTEKGDLSSESTVSRIRTEHFPLTLESARPSHTSQYLCASSELFYPGRESGNTIYFGEGSWLTVV.

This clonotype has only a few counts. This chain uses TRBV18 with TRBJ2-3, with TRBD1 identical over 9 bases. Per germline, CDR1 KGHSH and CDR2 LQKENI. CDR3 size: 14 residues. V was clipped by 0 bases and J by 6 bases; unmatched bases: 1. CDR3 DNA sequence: TGTGCCAGCTCACCACCCACAGGGGGCGATACGCAGTATTTT. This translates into CASSPPTGGDTQYF.

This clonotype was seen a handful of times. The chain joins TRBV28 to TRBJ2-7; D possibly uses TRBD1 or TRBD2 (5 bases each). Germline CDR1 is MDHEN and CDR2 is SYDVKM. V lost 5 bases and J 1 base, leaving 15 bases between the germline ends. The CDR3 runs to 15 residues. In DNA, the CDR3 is TGTGCCAGCAGTGGGGACGGTCAACTATCCTACGAGCAGTACGTC. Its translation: CASSGDGQLSYEQYV.

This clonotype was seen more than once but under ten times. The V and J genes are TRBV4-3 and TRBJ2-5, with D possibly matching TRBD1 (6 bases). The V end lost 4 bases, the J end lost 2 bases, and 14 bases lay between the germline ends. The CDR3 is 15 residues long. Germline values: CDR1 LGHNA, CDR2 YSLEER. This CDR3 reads CASSRKTGSQETQYF. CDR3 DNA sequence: TGCGCCAGCAGCCGGAAAACAGGGTCACAAGAGACCCAGTACTTC.

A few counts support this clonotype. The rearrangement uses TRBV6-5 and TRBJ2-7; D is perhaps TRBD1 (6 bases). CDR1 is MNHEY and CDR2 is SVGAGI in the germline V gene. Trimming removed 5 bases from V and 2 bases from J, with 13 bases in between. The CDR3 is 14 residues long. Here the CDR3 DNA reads TGTGCCAGCAGTCCAGGGGACGGCCCCTACGAGCAGTACGTC. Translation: CASSPGDGPYEQYV.

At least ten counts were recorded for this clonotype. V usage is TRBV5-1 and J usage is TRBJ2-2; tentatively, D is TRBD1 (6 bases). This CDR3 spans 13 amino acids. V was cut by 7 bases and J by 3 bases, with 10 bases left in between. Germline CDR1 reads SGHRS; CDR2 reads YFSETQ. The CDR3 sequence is CASSGQDTGELFF. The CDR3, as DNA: TGCGCCAGCTCGGGACAAGACACCGGGGAGCTGTTTTTT.

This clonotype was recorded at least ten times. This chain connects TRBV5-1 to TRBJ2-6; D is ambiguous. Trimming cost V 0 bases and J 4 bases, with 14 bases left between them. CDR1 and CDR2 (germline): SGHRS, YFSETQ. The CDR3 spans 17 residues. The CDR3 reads CASSLVPTAAGANVLTF. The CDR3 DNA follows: TGCGCCAGCAGCTTGGTCCCTACGGCGGCCGGGGCCAACGTCCTGACTTTC.

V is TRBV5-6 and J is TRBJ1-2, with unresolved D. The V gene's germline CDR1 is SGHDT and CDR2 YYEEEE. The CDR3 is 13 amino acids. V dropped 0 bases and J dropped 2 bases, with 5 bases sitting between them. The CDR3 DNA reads TGTGCCAGCAGCTTGGAAGTCAACTATGGCTACACCTTC. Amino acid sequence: CASSLEVNYGYTF.

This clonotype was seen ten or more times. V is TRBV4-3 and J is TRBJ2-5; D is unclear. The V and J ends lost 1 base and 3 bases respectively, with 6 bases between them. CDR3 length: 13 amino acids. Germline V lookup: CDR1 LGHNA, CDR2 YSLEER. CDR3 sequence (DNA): TGCGCCAGCAGCCAAGCCCCGGAAGAGACCCAGTACTTC. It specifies CASSQAPEETQYF.